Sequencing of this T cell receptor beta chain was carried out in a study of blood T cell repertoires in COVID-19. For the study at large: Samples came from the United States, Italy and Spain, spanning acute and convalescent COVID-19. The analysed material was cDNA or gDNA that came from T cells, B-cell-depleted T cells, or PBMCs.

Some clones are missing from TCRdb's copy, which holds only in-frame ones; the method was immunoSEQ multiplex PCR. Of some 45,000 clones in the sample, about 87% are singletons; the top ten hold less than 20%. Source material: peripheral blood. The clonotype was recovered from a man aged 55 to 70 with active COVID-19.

CDR3 DNA sequence: TGTGCCAGCAGTGACTCTGCGGACATTTTTAATTCACCCCTCCACTTT. Protein product: CASSDSADIFNSPLHF. The genes are TRBV6-4 and TRBJ1-6; TRBD1 might be the D (5 bases). Germline assignment: CDR1 MRHNA and CDR2 SNTAGT. The CDR3 contains 16 residues. V shed 0 bases and J shed 6 bases, with 12 bases lying between them.